The rows below give T cell receptor beta chains drawn from one sample of a study of radiotherapy plus CTLA-4 blockade in lung cancer. Generated by immunoSEQ multiplex PCR, the TCRdb table keeps only in-frame clones and is missing some. This table holds tens of thousands of clones, roughly three quarters found once. The sample was peripheral blood, taken from a patient treated with radiotherapy plus ipilimumab. These receptors originate from a human donor with non-small cell lung cancer who had stable disease on radiotherapy plus ipilimumab. Both conserved end residues are part of each CDR3. A D gene is named only where the DNA matches it firmly. Clone size is not always given. Where it is, it says once, few, many or a class for expanded clones.

TRBD1,TRBJ2-7,.,TRBV11-3,TGTGCCAGCAGCTTAGATGGGACAGTTGACGAGCAGTACTTC,CASSLDGTVDEQYF
.,TRBJ2-1,.,TRBV6-1,TGTGCCAGCAGTGAGGGTTACGAGCAGTTCTTC,CASSEGYEQFF
.,TRBJ2-1,few,TRBV2,TGTGCCAGCAGTGACCGACCTCTAAGCAATGAGCAGTTCTTC,CASSDRPLSNEQFF
.,TRBJ2-3,.,TRBV5-1,TGCGCCAGCAGCTTGGCAGGGTATGATACGCAGTATTTT,CASSLAGYDTQYF
.,TRBJ1-1,.,TRBV29-1,TGCAGCGTTGTCAGTCCCCAGAACACTGAAGCTTTCTTT,CSVVSPQNTEAFF
TRBD2,TRBJ2-2,.,TRBV5-1,TGCGCCAGCAGCTCGGATGGCGCGGGAGGCAACACCGGGGAGCTGTTTTTT,CASSSDGAGGNTGELFF
.,TRBJ1-5,.,TRBV7-2,TGTGCCAGCAGCAGAACAACGCAGCCCCAGCATTTT,CASSRTTQPQHF
.,TRBJ1-2,.,TRBV2,TGTGCCAGCAGTGATGTTCGGGGGGCGCGGGATGGCTACACCTTC,CASSDVRGARDGYTF
TRBD2,TRBJ2-7,.,TRBV4-1,TGCGCCAGCAGCCAAGCAACACAAAGACTAGCGGGAGGCCGCTTTAGTGGGGAGCAGTACTTC,CASSQATQRLAGGRFSGEQYF
.,TRBJ1-3,.,TRBV9,TGTGCCAGCAGCGTAGGAGGGAGCTCTGGAAACACCATATATTTT,CASSVGGSSGNTIYF
.,TRBJ2-1,few,TRBV14,TGTGCCAGCAGCCAAGATCAGATACGTCCCCCCTACAATGAGCAGTTCTTC,CASSQDQIRPPYNEQFF
.,TRBJ2-7,once,TRBV6-1,TGTGCCAGCAGTGCATCGACCGGGACACCTTACGAGCAGTACTTC,CASSASTGTPYEQYF
.,TRBJ2-4,.,TRBV5-1,TGCGCCAGCAGGGGCGTAGACAGAATTTCAGGTAACATTCAGTACTTC,CASRGVDRISGNIQYF
TRBD2,TRBJ2-7,.,TRBV29-1,TGCAGCGCCCGACTAGCGGGTGGGTACGAGCAGTACTTC,CSARLAGGYEQYF
TRBD1,TRBJ2-1,.,TRBV6-4,TGTGCCAGCAGTGCAGGGGGATTACCCTACAATGAGCAGTTCTTC,CASSAGGLPYNEQFF
.,TRBJ2-2,once,TRBV7-9,TGTGCCAGCAGCCGTAGGACTCAAACCACCGGGGAGCTGTTTTTT,CASSRRTQTTGELFF
.,TRBJ1-5,.,TRBV2,TGTGCCACCGGGACGGATAGCAATCAGCCCCAGCATTTT,CATGTDSNQPQHF
TRBD2,TRBJ2-2,few,TRBV19,TGTGCCAGTAGTCATTACCGCCTAGCGGGAGTGGGAACCGGGGAGCTGTTTTTT,CASSHYRLAGVGTGELFF
.,TRBJ1-4,few,TRBV6-5,TGTGCCAGCAGGGACCGTTCTGAAAAACTGTTTTTT,CASRDRSEKLFF
TRBD2,TRBJ2-7,.,TRBV7-6,TGTGCCAGCAGCTTATCGCCTAGCGGCCTGTTGGAGCAGTACTTC,CASSLSPSGLLEQYF
.,TRBJ1-2,.,TRBV2,TGTGCCAGCAGTGACAGGGACTATGGCTACACCTTC,CASSDRDYGYTF
TRBD1,TRBJ2-7,once,TRBV18,TGTGCCAGCTCACCGATGGGGACAGCCTACGAGCAGTACTTC,CASSPMGTAYEQYF
TRBD2,TRBJ2-3,.,TRBV6-6,TGTGCCAGCAGACCCCTAGCGGTCGGAAGCACAGATACGCAGTATTTT,CASRPLAVGSTDTQYF
.,TRBJ2-7,.,TRBV14,TGTGCCAGCAGCCGGGGGTTGCGGGGAATCGAGCAGTACTTC,CASSRGLRGIEQYF